This T cell receptor beta chain was obtained from a study of blood T cell repertoires in COVID-19. Authors' processing steps: Reference gene primer amplification yielded estimated nucleated cell counts. This table comes from immunoSEQ multiplex PCR, and its TCRdb copy is limited to in-frame clones, with some not included. That table is the source of V, J and clone size, and D and trimming were worked out from the DNA. Of a few hundred thousand clones in the sample, 85% to 90% are singletons; the top ten hold approximately 1%. The germline V gene encodes CDR1 SQVTM and CDR2 ANQGSEA. Trimming cost V 6 bases and J 4 bases, with 19 bases left between them. The CDR3 is 15 residues long.

The sequence came from a man younger than 30 who had recovered from COVID-19. V and J are TRBV29-1 and TRBJ2-1; the D gene is possibly TRBD1 (7 bases). The sample was PBMCs or T cells enriched from blood (not recorded which). The CDR3 region has the DNA TGCAGCGTGCAACAGGGGACTCAAATATACAATGAGCAGTTCTTC. Translating gives CSVQQGTQIYNEQFF.